These 3 T cell receptor beta chains were all obtained from the same sample, sequenced in a study of blood T cell repertoires in COVID-19. Measured with immunoSEQ multiplex PCR; TCRdb has only the in-frame clones, and not every one. This sample has around 80,000 clones, with around 80% found just once. The sample taken for sequencing was peripheral blood. All receptors derive from an elderly woman with active or convalescent COVID-19.

The rearrangement uses TRBV5-4 and TRBJ1-1; D unclear. Trimming shortened V by 0 bases and J by 0 bases, and 6 bases separated the two germline ends. This CDR3 has 14 amino acids. CDR1 is SGHNT, CDR2 YYREEE, per germline (reference sequence). The CDR3, as DNA: TGTGCCAGCAGCTTGGAGCTGGTGAACACTGAAGCTTTCTTT. Residues: CASSLELVNTEAFF.

This chain joins TRBV6-6 and TRBJ1-3; unclear D gene. The CDR3 has 13 residues. Germline CDR1 is MNHNY and CDR2 is SVGAGI (reference sequence). Deletions cut 2 bases from V and 4 bases from J, with 6 bases between. The CDR3 DNA reads as TGTGCCAGCAGTTACCGCCAGGGAAACACCATATATTTT. This gives the protein CASSYRQGNTIYF.

The chain has TRBV3-1 (or the pseudogene TRBV3-2) and TRBJ2-7, with D possibly being TRBD2 (6 bases). With 6 bases removed from V and 3 bases from J, the gap between germline ends came to 15 bases. CDR3 length: 14 amino acids. The germline V gene has CDR1 LGHDT and CDR2 YNNKEL (reference sequence). Here the CDR3 reads CASSQPGEIYEQYF. The CDR3 DNA is TGTGCCAGCAGTCAACCGGGGGAAATCTACGAGCAGTACTTC.